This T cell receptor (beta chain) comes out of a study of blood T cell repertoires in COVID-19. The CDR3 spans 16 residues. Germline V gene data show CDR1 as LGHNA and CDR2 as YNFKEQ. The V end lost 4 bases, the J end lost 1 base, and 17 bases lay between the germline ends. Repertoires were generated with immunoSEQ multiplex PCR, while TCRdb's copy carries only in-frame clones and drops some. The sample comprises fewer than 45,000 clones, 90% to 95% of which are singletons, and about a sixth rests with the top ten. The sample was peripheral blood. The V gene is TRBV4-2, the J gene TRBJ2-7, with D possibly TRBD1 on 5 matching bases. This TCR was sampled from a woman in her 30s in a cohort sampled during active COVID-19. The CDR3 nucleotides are TGTGCCAGCAGCCTGGGGCTCATAGGGTCTTCCTACGAGCAGTACTTC. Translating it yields CASSLGLIGSSYEQYF.